In this sample, the clone carrying this T cell receptor beta chain turned up once. Its antigen is unidentified. The study ran its PCR with 60 Vbeta and 13 Jbeta primers. The protocol was immunoSEQ multiplex PCR, while the TCRdb copy is restricted to in-frame clones and leaves out a portion. The profile shows about 150,000 clones, around 72% of them singletons. The data are from a study of cytomegalovirus exposure and HLA in healthy donors. Study-level findings and limits: Donors belonging to an Asian-associated ancestry cluster reportedly showed fewer N-insertions in productive TCRs than the roughly 670-donor mean, according to what a later analysis found. Sequencing depth roughly uniform across donors was assumed in presence/absence analyses. Listed as cytomegalovirus-associated were over 150 TCR beta chains. Sequencing artifact likely explains a cluster of highly shared sequence variants.

CDR3 length equals 15 residues. J lost 2 bases, V lost 0 bases, and 2 bases had no gene match. The V gene's germline CDR1 is SGHRS and CDR2 YFSETQ. V and J are TRBV5-1 and TRBJ2-1; TRBD2 aligns across 7 bases. The origin of this receptor is a man aged 45-60 years in good health and CMV-seropositive. The sequencing sample was made of PBMCs. The CDR3 DNA sequence: TGCGCCAGCAGCTTGGACGGGGGGACCTACAATGAGCAGTTCTTC. This translates into CASSLDGGTYNEQFF.